The next 25 T cell receptor beta chains were all read from a single sample in a study of identical twins. TCRdb reprocessed the 5' RACE reads via MiXCR and lists one record per CDR3 protein. The sample comprises roughly 500,000 distinct CDR3 sequences, approximately 22% of which are singletons, and about 0.93% rests with the top ten. This same sample was also part of a study on T cells expressing NK-cell markers.

Source material: CD4+ T cells sorted from blood. These TCRs come from a woman aged 18 to 35 in good health.

This chain links TRBV5-1 with TRBJ2-7; D unresolved. This CDR3 has 14 amino acids. V was trimmed by 7 bases and J by 0 bases, leaving 14 bases between them. CDR1 is SGHRS, CDR2 YFSETQ, per germline. CDR3 sequence: CASSPEPSSYEQYF. CDR3 in DNA: TGCGCCAGCTCCCCTGAGCCGAGCTCCTACGAGCAGTACTTC.

The chain employs TRBV5-1 and TRBJ2-3; no firm D call. CDR1 SGHRS and CDR2 YFSETQ come from the germline V gene. The CDR3 covers 15 residues. V shed 1 base and J shed 5 bases, with 14 bases lying between them. The CDR3 DNA reads as TGCGCCAGCAGCTTGAGTGTGGGGATAGGAGATACGCAGTATTTT. Translation gives CASSLSVGIGDTQYF.

The rearrangement joins TRBV29-1 to TRBJ2-7; perhaps TRBD2 as D (6 bases). V shed 7 bases and J shed 4 bases, with 23 bases lying between them. Germline V lookup: CDR1 SQVTM, CDR2 ANQGSEA. The CDR3 consists of 15 residues. CDR3 in amino acids: CSALPASRGIYEQYF. The CDR3 DNA is TGCAGCGCCTTGCCCGCATCTCGGGGGATTTACGAGCAGTACTTC.

There are a few counts of this clonotype. The rearrangement joins TRBV30 to TRBJ2-1; 11 bases align to TRBD2. The CDR3 has 14 residues. Germline V gene lookup returns CDR1 GTSNPN and CDR2 SVGIG (reference sequence). With 7 bases clipped from V and 8 bases from J, the junction kept 10 bases outside the gene matches. The CDR3 nucleotides are TGTGCCTTGACCGGGACTAGCGGCTTCTATGAGCAGTTCTTC. It translates to CALTGTSGFYEQFF.

This chain joins TRBV20-1 and TRBJ2-3; D is unclear. The CDR3 length is 12 residues. The germline V and J ends were trimmed by 3 bases and 4 bases, with 8 bases remaining between them. Germline CDR1 and CDR2: DFQATT and SNEGSKA (reference sequence). Written as DNA, the CDR3 is TGCAGTGCTAGTTTCTCTTCAGATACGCAGTATTTT. This sequence encodes CSASFSSDTQYF.

The J gene is TRBJ2-7, the V gene TRBV29-1, with D perhaps TRBD1 (6 bases). The V end lost 5 bases, the J end lost 4 bases, and 12 bases lay between the germline ends. Germline V gene lookup returns CDR1 SQVTM and CDR2 ANQGSEA. The CDR3 totals 12 residues. CDR3 residues: CSVRGGRYEQYF. The CDR3 region has the DNA TGCAGCGTTCGAGGGGGACGTTACGAGCAGTACTTC.

The chain recombines TRBV4-3 with TRBJ1-1; D remains unclear. The CDR3 has 16 amino acids. Trimming shortened V by 0 bases and J by 5 bases, and 16 bases separated the two germline ends. CDR1 is LGHNA and CDR2 is YSLEER in the germline V gene. The CDR3 loop is CASSQDRTGLGTEAFF. DNA of the CDR3: TGCGCCAGCAGCCAAGATAGGACGGGGTTGGGGACTGAAGCTTTCTTT.

This clonotype was observed a handful of times. The chain is built from TRBV9 and TRBJ2-5, with D possibly matching TRBD2 (5 bases). The length of the CDR3 is 16 residues. The germline V and J ends were trimmed by 0 bases and 0 bases, with 12 bases remaining between them. Per germline, CDR1 SGDLS and CDR2 YYNGEE. The CDR3 region is CASSVEGGRYQETQYF. CDR3 sequence (DNA): TGTGCCAGCAGCGTAGAGGGCGGGCGATACCAAGAGACCCAGTACTTC.

The rearrangement uses TRBV12-3 or TRBV12-4 and TRBJ1-1; unclear D gene. The CDR3 consists of 12 residues. Trimming pared 6 bases from V and 4 bases from J, leaving 9 bases between. The CDR3 nucleotides are TGTGCCAGCAGGGGCCCGGTCACTGAAGCTTTCTTT. Residues: CASRGPVTEAFF.

This clonotype was counted ten times or more. This sequence joins TRBV3-1 and TRBJ2-1; 9 positions agree with TRBD1. Germline V gives CDR1 LGHDT, CDR2 YNNKEL (reference sequence). This CDR3 has 14 amino acids. Losses at the gene ends were 5 bases for V and 8 bases for J; bases not matched to a gene: 7. The chain's CDR3 is CASSSGQGLYEQFF. The CDR3 DNA reads as TGTGCCAGCAGCTCCGGACAGGGGTTGTATGAGCAGTTCTTC.

Notes on this clonotype: This may arise from a read error, as a much more abundant clone is one base away. The V call is TRBV12-3 or TRBV12-4, the J call TRBJ2-2; D is unresolved. CDR3 length: 14 amino acids. The CDR3 region is CAGSPRANTGELFF. In DNA, the CDR3 is TGTGCCGGCAGTCCTAGGGCGAACACCGGGGAGCTGTTTTTT.

This clonotype has only a few counts. This chain uses TRBV29-1 with TRBJ2-3; the D is unclear. V was cut by 4 bases and J by 6 bases, with 5 bases left in between. The length of the CDR3 is 10 residues. Germline CDR1 reads SQVTM; CDR2 reads ANQGSEA. CDR3 sequence reads: CSVVRDTQYF. The CDR3 DNA follows: TGCAGCGTTGTGCGGGATACGCAGTATTTT.

The chain employs TRBV5-1 and TRBJ2-2; 7 nucleotides line up with TRBD2. The junction had 6 bases not matched to a gene; V was cut back by 4 bases and J by 0 bases. The CDR3 extends over 16 amino acids. The germline CDR1 and CDR2 sequences are SGHRS and YFSETQ. DNA for the CDR3: TGCGCCAGCAGCGTGAGCGGGGTAGCGAACACCGGGGAGCTGTTTTTT. This translates into CASSVSGVANTGELFF.

The chain links TRBV12-3 or TRBV12-4 to TRBJ2-7; 8 bases match TRBD1. This CDR3 region has 14 residues. V lost 3 bases and J lost 2; bases outside the gene matches: 3. CDR3 region: CASSLARGPYEQYF. The CDR3 nucleotides are TGTGCCAGCAGTTTGGCCAGGGGGCCCTACGAGCAGTACTTC.

V usage is TRBV20-1 and J usage is TRBJ2-7; D gene ambiguous. This CDR3 has 15 residues. The V gene's germline CDR1 is DFQATT and CDR2 SNEGSKA (reference sequence). V was trimmed by 4 bases and J by 0 bases, leaving 16 bases between them. The CDR3 DNA reads as TGCAGTGCTATCTGGACGGCCTTGAGCTCCTACGAGCAGTACTTC. It encodes CSAIWTALSSYEQYF.

This sequence joins TRBV28 and TRBJ2-3; 9 bases line up with TRBD2. V trimming: 5 bases; J trimming: 4 bases; junction bases outside the gene matches: 10. This CDR3 contains 16 residues. Germline CDR1 reads MDHEN; CDR2 reads SYDVKM. The CDR3 nucleotides read TGTGCCAGCAGTCCTTTAGGACTAGCGCAGGCAGATACGCAGTATTTT. Its protein is CASSPLGLAQADTQYF. The complete variable domain, with remaining parts taken from reference TRBV28 and TRBJ2-3, reads DVKVTQSSRYLVKRTGEKVFLECVQDMDHENMFWYRQDPGLGLRLIYFSYDVKMKEKGDIPEGYSVSREKKERFSLILESASTNQTSMYLCASSPLGLAQADTQYFGPGTRLTVL.

This clonotype was observed a handful of times. The chain employs TRBV5-1 and TRBJ2-7; the D gene is possibly TRBD2 (6 bases). Between the trimmed V and J ends, which lost 0 bases and 3 bases, there was a span of 10 bases. The CDR3 length is 14 residues. The germline V gene encodes CDR1 SGHRS and CDR2 YFSETQ. CDR3 amino acids: CASSLAVGSYEQYF. The CDR3, as DNA: TGCGCCAGCAGCTTGGCCGTCGGGAGCTACGAGCAGTACTTC.

The rearrangement links TRBV7-2 to TRBJ2-7; D is possibly TRBD1 or TRBD2 (5 bases each). Germline CDR1 reads SGHTA; CDR2 reads FQGNSA. Deletions cut 2 bases from V and 4 bases from J, with 15 bases between. The CDR3 loop spans 15 amino acids. The CDR3, as DNA: TGTGCCAGCAGCTTATCCGAGGGGCTAACATACGAGCAGTACTTC. This gives the protein CASSLSEGLTYEQYF.

The gene calls are TRBV5-8 and TRBJ2-4, with D perhaps TRBD1 (5 bases). Germline loops: CDR1 SGHTS, CDR2 YDEGEE. This CDR3 region has 14 residues. Trimming removed 2 bases at V and 3 bases at J, with 9 bases between. DNA for the CDR3: TGTGCCAGCAGCTTCGGTCAGGGCAAAAACATTCAGTACTTC. Protein sequence: CASSFGQGKNIQYF.

This clonotype was observed at least ten times. The chain couples TRBV7-9 to TRBJ2-7, with unresolved D. V was shortened by 5 bases and J by 7 bases, with 6 bases between the two germline ends. Germline V CDR1 and CDR2: SEHNR, FQNEAQ (reference sequence). The CDR3 has 10 residues. Written as DNA, the CDR3 is TGTGCCAGCAGCCAGAGTGAGCAGTACTTC. As protein: CASSQSEQYF. Looking up the rest from reference TRBV7-9 and TRBJ2-7 gives the full variable domain: DTGVSQNPRHKITKRGQNVTFRCDPISEHNRLYWYRQTLGQGPEFLTYFQNEAQLEKSRLLSDRFSAERPKGSFSTLEIQRTEQGDSAMYLCASSQSEQYFGPGTRLTVT.

This clonotype was counted only a few times. One end of the junction does not line up with germline, which may come from a read error. The chain carries TRBV14 and TRBJ2-3, with D possibly TRBD1 on 5 matching bases. The germline V gene has CDR1 SGHDN and CDR2 FVKESK. This CDR3 is built from 14 residues. DNA of the CDR3: TGTGCCAGCAGCCGAATGCCAGGGATGAATAGTCTAGTATTT. Translated: CASSRMPGMNSLVF. Full variable domain (outside the CDR3, taken from reference TRBV14 and TRBJ2-3): EAGVTQFPSHSVIEKGQTVTLRCDPISGHDNLYWYRRVMGKEIKFLLHFVKESKQDESGMPNNRFLAERTGGTYSTLKVQPAELEDSGVYFCASSRMPGMNSLVFGPGTRLTVL.

This chain connects TRBV5-6 to TRBJ2-3; TRBD1 matches 8 bases. Germline CDR1 reads SGHDT; CDR2 reads YYEEEE. This CDR3 region has 15 residues. V was clipped by 3 bases and J by 3 bases; unmatched bases: 6. For the CDR3, the DNA is TGTGCCAGCAGCTGGGACAGGTCGTGGACAGATACGCAGTATTTT. It codes for CASSWDRSWTDTQYF. Complete variable domain (other parts from reference TRBV5-6 and TRBJ2-3): DAGVTQSPTHLIKTRGQQVTLRCSPKSGHDTVSWYQQALGQGPQFIFQYYEEEERQRGNFPDRFSGHQFPNYSSELNVNALLLGDSALYLCASSWDRSWTDTQYFGPGTRLTVL.

The table lists this clonotype with a few counts. The chain has TRBV6-1 and TRBJ1-5; TRBD1 matches 7 bases. The CDR3 is made up of 14 amino acids. J gave up 5 bases and V 11 bases, and 12 bases lay outside the gene matches. The germline CDR1 and CDR2 sequences are MNHNS and SASEGT. CDR3 DNA sequence: TGTGCCGCACGGAGACAGGGAGTTTATCAGCCCCAGCATTTT. Translated: CAARRQGVYQPQHF.

The rearrangement joins TRBV4-2 to TRBJ2-2, with 8 bases that match TRBD2. J lost 5 bases, V lost 4 bases, and 6 bases had no gene match. The CDR3 covers 15 residues. Germline V gene lookup returns CDR1 LGHNA and CDR2 YNFKEQ. CDR3 residues: CASSPLGLGTGELFF. The CDR3 coding sequence is TGTGCCAGCAGCCCTCTGGGACTAGGGACCGGGGAGCTGTTTTTT.

In this sample, this clonotype turned up a few times. The V call is TRBV20-1, the J call TRBJ1-5; D remains ambiguous. The CDR3 contains 14 residues. Germline assignment: CDR1 DFQATT and CDR2 SNEGSKA (reference sequence). V was pared by 0 bases and J by 3 bases, with 9 bases between. The CDR3 DNA follows: TGCAGTGCTAGAGATTCGGCAGTCAATCAGCCCCAGCATTTT. Amino acids: CSARDSAVNQPQHF.